This record covers a single TCR beta chain. This sample stems from a study of blood T cell repertoires in COVID-19. Participants, about 18 to 90 years old, spanned 25 or so US areas. Assignments of participants to cohorts depended upon their own reported clinical history. People in the exposed group encountered a COVID-19 case within 2 weeks before entering the study. The germline V and J ends were trimmed by 3 bases and 2 bases, with 11 bases remaining between them. In germline, CDR1 is LNHDA, CDR2 SQIVND (reference sequence). This CDR3 is 14 amino acids long. In the original workflow: Estimation of nucleated cell counts relied on the amplification of reference gene primers. The assay was immunoSEQ multiplex PCR, and TCRdb's table has in-frame clones only and misses some. That table gives V, J and clone size, and the DNA gave D and trimming. The table records fewer than 150,000 clones, under 90% of them present only once.

Sequencing input: PBMCs or T cells enriched from blood (not recorded which). The V and J genes are TRBV19 and TRBJ2-7; a weak D match, TRBD1 (6 bases). This sequence originates from a woman aged 18 to 35 who had been exposed to COVID-19. The CDR3 spells CASSMGHPTYEQYF. The CDR3 region has the DNA TGTGCCAGTAGTATGGGACACCCTACCTACGAGCAGTACTTC.